The 6 T cell receptor beta chains below come from one sample, sequenced in a study of spatial heterogeneity in lung cancer. Regarding time point: sample taken at primary tumor resection. Sequencing covered unsorted whole RNA taken from tumor, nontumor lung or frozen PBMC. TCRdb reprocessed the 5' RACE reads via MiXCR and lists one record per CDR3 protein. The table has about 85,000 distinct CDR3 sequences, 15% to 25% seen once. This specimen consisted of PBMCs, obtained at surgery. All receptors come from a male donor with early-stage non-small cell lung cancer.

The sample holds one count of this clonotype. J is TRBJ2-7 and V is TRBV29-1; the match to TRBD1 covers 7 bases. The CDR3 spans 13 residues. CDR1 and CDR2 (germline): SQVTM, ANQGSEA. V was pared by 7 bases and J by 7 bases, with 13 bases of the junction left unmatched. CDR3 loop: CSGTGNPMREQYF. CDR3 bases: TGCAGCGGGACAGGTAACCCTATGCGGGAGCAGTACTTC.

This clonotype was observed a handful of times. The V call is TRBV28, the J call TRBJ2-1, with D hard to call. Germline lookup yields CDR1 MDHEN and CDR2 SYDVKM. The CDR3 covers 15 residues. Trimming cost V 1 base and J 8 bases, with 15 bases left between them. The chain's CDR3 is CASSLSPSRPDEQFF. The CDR3 DNA reads TGTGCCAGCAGTTTATCCCCCTCACGCCCGGATGAGCAGTTCTTC.

This clonotype has a handful of counts. The gene calls are TRBV3-1 and TRBJ1-6; D is possibly TRBD1 (6 bases). CDR1 and CDR2 (germline): LGHDT, YNNKEL (reference sequence). The CDR3 consists of 14 residues. Deletions cut 0 bases from V and 13 bases from J, with 13 bases between. CDR3: CASSQDGGGQPLHF. In DNA, the CDR3 is TGTGCCAGCAGCCAAGATGGCGGGGGGCAGCCCCTCCACTTT.

About this clonotype: A read error may account for a junction end that differs from germline. The chain is built from TRBV28 and TRBJ1-1, with TRBD1 as a possible D gene (5 bases). This CDR3 region has 14 residues. The germline gives CDR1 MDHEN, CDR2 SYDVKM. CDR3 nucleotide sequence: TGTGCCAGCAGTTTATACGGGGGTTCCACTAAAGCTTTCTTT. Amino acid sequence: CASSLYGGSTKAFF.

V is TRBV18 and J is TRBJ2-3; 9 bases match TRBD2. The J segment lost 2 bases and the V segment lost 1 base, leaving 10 bases of the junction unmatched. There are 18 residues in the CDR3. Germline-derived CDR1 and CDR2 are KGHSH and LQKENI. The CDR3 DNA follows: TGTGCCAGCTCACCACGGATAGCGGGAGTCAGGGCCACAGATACGCAGTATTTT. Its translation is CASSPRIAGVRATDTQYF.

Many counts were recorded for this clonotype. The rearrangement joins TRBV29-1 to TRBJ2-1; either TRBD1 or TRBD2 may supply D (5 bases each). This CDR3 region has 14 residues. Per germline, CDR1 SQVTM and CDR2 ANQGSEA. V lost 2 bases and J 3 bases, leaving 11 bases between the germline ends. The CDR3 loop is CSVELGALYNEQFF. The CDR3 DNA reads as TGCAGCGTTGAACTCGGGGCCCTCTACAATGAGCAGTTCTTC.